Sequencing of this T cell receptor (beta chain) was carried out in a study of blood T cell repertoires in COVID-19. Recruitment covered 20 to 25 US areas and drew participants whose ages spanned roughly 18 to 100 years. TCRdb's copy holds only in-frame clones and misses some; the assay was immunoSEQ multiplex PCR. The sample shows 200,000 to 250,000 clones, approximately 88% of them seen only once. Trimming removed 5 bases from V and 1 base from J; junction bases left unmatched: 10. The length of the CDR3 is 16 residues. Germline CDR1 is SGHAT and CDR2 is FQNNGV. The source is a woman in her thirties who had been exposed to COVID-19. The sequenced material came from PBMCs or T cells enriched from blood (not recorded which). The chain carries TRBV11-2 and TRBJ2-7; 8 nucleotides line up with TRBD2. CDR3 amino acids: CASSARLAQISYEQYF. CDR3 nucleotides: TGTGCCAGCAGCGCCCGACTAGCGCAGATTTCCTACGAGCAGTACTTC.